The clone carrying this TCR beta chain has just a few counts. The CDR3 totals 13 residues. Trimming removed 5 bases at V and 1 base at J, with 8 bases between. These data come from a study of blood T cell repertoires in COVID-19. Study information: Samples of COVID-19 (acute and convalescent) were obtained from the United States, Italy and Spain.

As processed by the authors: Estimation of nucleated cell counts was performed using reference gene primer amplification. Sequenced by immunoSEQ multiplex PCR; TCRdb stores in-frame clones only, minus some. V and J calls plus clone size are reproduced from that table; the DNA served to infer D and trimming. The sample shows over 95,000 clones, 84% of them seen only once. The sample was peripheral blood. V gene TRBV12-3 or TRBV12-4 combines with J gene TRBJ1-2, with unresolved D. The TCR comes from a man aged 65-85 years with active or convalescent COVID-19. CDR3: CASSEERNYGYTF. The CDR3 coding sequence is TGTGCCAGCAGTGAAGAGCGTAACTATGGCTACACCTTC.